The 30 T cell receptor beta chains presented below share a single source sample, sequenced in a study of post-analysis software for immune sequencing data. Study observations and caveats: With TRBV5-6, TRBV5-1 and TRBV20-1 included, about five TRBV segments were more frequent in patients than in controls.

Their antigen targets remain unknown. Researchers reported that TCR beta cDNA libraries carried unique molecular identifiers. One entry per CDR3 protein results from TCRdb running MiXCR on the PCR reads. The sample lists 800,000 to 950,000 distinct CDR3 sequences, around 50% occurring once. Sequences were obtained from blood. Receptor source: a girl between 5 and 17 years old with multiple sclerosis.

This chain uses TRBV10-3 with TRBJ1-2; 10 bases are a match to TRBD1. The ends lost 0 bases at V and 4 bases at J; junction bases unmatched: 5. Germline loops: CDR1 ENHRY, CDR2 SYGVKD. This CDR3 has 16 amino acids. The CDR3: CAISESTGQGSYGYTF. The CDR3 coding sequence is TGTGCCATCAGTGAGTCGACGGGACAGGGGAGCTATGGCTACACCTTC.

The genes are TRBV11-1 and TRBJ2-2; D is unresolved. V was pared by 3 bases and J by 2 bases, with 7 bases between. Germline-derived CDR1 and CDR2 are SGHAT and FQDESV (reference sequence). The CDR3 is made up of 14 amino acids. The CDR3 nucleotides are TGTGCCAGCAGCTTGAAGCCTAACACCGGGGAGCTGTTTTTT. Residues: CASSLKPNTGELFF.

This rearrangement joins TRBV7-8 to TRBJ2-7; D is ambiguous. Trimming cost V 7 bases and J 3 bases, with 10 bases left between them. This CDR3 spans 12 amino acids. Germline values: CDR1 SGHVS, CDR2 FQNEAQ. This CDR3 reads CASNLDGYEQYF. CDR3 sequence (DNA): TGTGCCAGCAACTTGGACGGCTACGAGCAGTACTTC.

The genes are TRBV29-1 and TRBJ2-1; D is unclear. CDR1 and CDR2 from the germline V gene are SQVTM and ANQGSEA. The CDR3 has 16 amino acids. The V gene lost 6 bases and the J gene lost 6 bases, with 24 bases spanning the gap. CDR3 sequence (DNA): TGCAGCGTCGGGCCTAGGTTAAGGGCAGTGGGCAATGAGCAGTTCTTC. It codes for CSVGPRLRAVGNEQFF.

In regard to this clonotype: At one of its ends the junction is not consistent with the germline gene, which may arise from a read error. The rearrangement uses TRBV6-6 and TRBJ2-7; the match to TRBD2 covers 8 bases. The CDR3 length is 17 residues. Per the germline V gene, CDR1 is MNHNY and CDR2 is SVGAGI (reference sequence). The CDR3 reads CASSHSIPSGGYYEQYF. The CDR3 bases are TGTGCCAGCAGTCACTCGATCCCCAGCGGGGGCTACTACGAGCAGTACTTC.

This clonotype was seen a handful of times. V is TRBV7-6 and J is TRBJ2-1; 8 bases line up with TRBD2. J lost 8 bases, V lost 5 bases, and 11 bases had no gene match. The CDR3 loop spans 15 amino acids. Germline CDR1 and CDR2: SGHVS and FNYEAQ. As DNA, the CDR3 is TGTGCCAGCAGCGCGGGGGGCAGGGCCCCAGATGAGCAGTTCTTC. Translating it yields CASSAGGRAPDEQFF.

The V and J genes are TRBV20-1 and TRBJ2-1; the match to TRBD1 covers 8 bases. The CDR3 is made up of 16 amino acids. The germline V gene has CDR1 DFQATT and CDR2 SNEGSKA (reference sequence). Unmatched junction bases numbered 4, after V lost 0 bases and J lost 0 bases. The CDR3 here is CSARDAGQGSYNEQFF. In nucleotides, the CDR3 is TGCAGTGCTAGAGATGCCGGACAGGGCTCCTACAATGAGCAGTTCTTC.

Only a few counts were recorded for this clonotype. This rearrangement joins TRBV20-1 to TRBJ1-2; tentative D call: TRBD1 (5 bases). Germline V gene data show CDR1 as DFQATT and CDR2 as SNEGSKA (reference sequence). V lost 0 bases and J 0 bases, leaving 17 bases between the germline ends. This CDR3 has 17 amino acids. CDR3 amino acids: CSAREGNWGMPNYGYTF. The CDR3 DNA reads TGCAGTGCTAGAGAGGGTAATTGGGGGATGCCTAACTATGGCTACACCTTC.

The chain couples TRBV18 to TRBJ2-5, with D tentatively TRBD1 (5 bases). The J call may be faulty, since TRBJ2-7 better matches the DNA end. The CDR3 has 13 amino acids. From germline, CDR1 is KGHSH and CDR2 LQKENI. This chain's CDR3 is CASSPPGLDEQYF. As DNA, the CDR3 is TGTGCCAGCTCCCCCCCAGGGCTCGACGAGCAGTACTTC.

This clonotype was detected a few times. J is TRBJ2-1 and V is TRBV20-1; D might be TRBD2 (5 bases). V gave up 3 bases and J gave up 3 bases, with 15 bases separating them. CDR1 is DFQATT, CDR2 SNEGSKA, per germline (reference sequence). The CDR3 is made up of 15 amino acids. In DNA, the CDR3 is TGCAGTGCTAGTCGTCCTAGGCGGGTCTACAATGAGCAGTTCTTC. It translates to CSASRPRRVYNEQFF.

The chain carries TRBV7-2 and TRBJ2-1; a possible D gene is TRBD1 (5 bases). V lost 6 bases and J 10 bases, leaving 19 bases between the germline ends. The CDR3 loop spans 14 amino acids. Germline V gene data show CDR1 as SGHTA and CDR2 as FQGNSA. Written as DNA, the CDR3 is TGTGCCAGCAGTCAAAGGTGGGGCGCCCCCGAGCAGTTCTTC. It codes for CASSQRWGAPEQFF.

In nucleotides, the CDR3 is TGTGCCAGCAGCTTAAACTCTCGCGGGGGAGAGACCCAGTACTTC. Its protein product is CASSLNSRGGETQYF. This chain connects TRBV7-3 to TRBJ2-5; 7 positions agree with TRBD2. Germline CDR1 is SGHTA and CDR2 is FQGTGA. With V trimmed by 1 base and J by 4 bases, 6 bases remained unmatched. The CDR3 is 15 amino acids.

The V gene is TRBV7-8, the J gene TRBJ2-3, with a tentative D call TRBD2 (6 bases). The germline V and J ends were trimmed by 8 bases and 1 base, with 13 bases remaining between them. The CDR3 length is 14 residues. Looked up from germline, CDR1 is SGHVS and CDR2 is FQNEAQ. The CDR3 DNA reads as TGTGCCAGCCGCCTGGGGGGTGGCACAGATACGCAGTATTTT. It codes for CASRLGGGTDTQYF.

The chain employs TRBV5-1 and TRBJ2-7, with D unresolved. In germline, CDR1 is SGHRS, CDR2 YFSETQ. Trimming stripped 4 bases from V and 0 bases from J, with 14 bases between. CDR3 length: 15 residues. CDR3 protein: CASSGILNNSYEQYF. CDR3 DNA sequence: TGCGCCAGCAGCGGTATATTGAACAACTCCTACGAGCAGTACTTC.

The chain employs TRBV7-3 and TRBJ1-2; D may be TRBD1 (6 bases). In germline, CDR1 is SGHTA, CDR2 FQGTGA. The CDR3 length is 15 residues. Trimming took 1 base from V and 7 from J, leaving 16 bases between them. CDR3 sequence (DNA): TGTGCCAGCAGCTTAAGGGCAGGGGTTCCGTCTGGCTACACCTTC. Residues: CASSLRAGVPSGYTF.

This chain connects TRBV7-6 to TRBJ1-5; no clear D gene. Germline V gives CDR1 SGHVS, CDR2 FNYEAQ. V lost 1 base, J lost 6 bases, and 7 bases lay in between. The CDR3 spans 13 residues. Here the CDR3 DNA reads TGTGCCAGCAGCTTAGGGAGTAGTCAGCCCCAGCATTTT. Translating it yields CASSLGSSQPQHF.

The chain is built from TRBV29-1 and TRBJ2-3; D is uncertain. Trimming removed 5 bases at V and 8 bases at J, with 17 bases between. The germline V gene has CDR1 SQVTM and CDR2 ANQGSEA. This CDR3 contains 13 residues. The CDR3 nucleotides are TGCAGCGTTTCCCCGGCGCAACATGTTACGCAGTATTTT. Translation: CSVSPAQHVTQYF.

This clonotype occurred a few times. The chain uses TRBV6-6 and TRBJ1-1; D is perhaps TRBD1 (6 bases). CDR3 length: 14 amino acids. The germline V gene encodes CDR1 MNHNY and CDR2 SVGAGI (reference sequence). The V end was cut by 6 bases, the J end by 0 bases, with 11 bases between. The CDR3 DNA is TGTGCCAGCAGCCCCAGGGGTGTGAACACTGAAGCTTTCTTT. Translation: CASSPRGVNTEAFF.

This clonotype was observed a few times. The CDR3 DNA is TGCAGTGCCCCCGGGACAGGGGGAGGGTCCTATAATTCACCCCTCCACTTT. Its protein is CSAPGTGGGSYNSPLHF. The V gene is TRBV20-1, the J gene TRBJ1-6; 11 bases are shared with TRBD1. CDR1 and CDR2 from the germline V gene are DFQATT and SNEGSKA (reference sequence). The junction had 8 bases not matched to a gene; V was cut back by 6 bases and J by 1 base. The CDR3 totals 17 residues.

The chain carries TRBV28 and TRBJ1-1; 9 bases line up with TRBD1. The germline V gene has CDR1 MDHEN and CDR2 SYDVKM. This CDR3 has 15 amino acids. After removal of 5 bases from V and 3 bases from J, the junction contained 7 bases not matched to a gene. The chain's CDR3 is CASSRLTGGDTEAFF. Written as DNA, the CDR3 is TGTGCCAGCAGTCGATTGACAGGGGGGGACACTGAAGCTTTCTTT.

This clonotype has more than one count but fewer than ten. Sequence at one end of the junction differs from germline and may be a read error. The chain employs TRBV5-1 and TRBJ2-1; D call uncertain. This CDR3 contains 13 residues. CDR1 is SGHRS, CDR2 YFSETQ, per germline. The CDR3 protein is CASSPRSYNEQFF. CDR3 sequence (DNA): TGTGCCAGCAGTCCACGCTCCTACAATGAGCAGTTCTTC.

There are a few counts of this clonotype. This rearrangement joins TRBV20-1 to TRBJ2-7, with 8 bases that match TRBD1. From germline, CDR1 is DFQATT and CDR2 SNEGSKA (reference sequence). There are 14 residues in the CDR3. The V and J ends lost 4 bases and 3 bases, in that order; junction bases with no gene match: 8. The CDR3: CSAITGGFNYEQYF. The CDR3 coding sequence is TGCAGTGCTATTACAGGGGGGTTTAACTACGAGCAGTACTTC.

This chain's CDR3 is CAAGAGDMNTEAFF. DNA of the CDR3: TGCGCCGCCGGGGCGGGGGACATGAACACTGAAGCTTTCTTT. This rearrangement joins TRBV4-1 to TRBJ1-1; perhaps TRBD1 as D (6 bases). Germline V gives CDR1 MGHRA, CDR2 YSYEKL. The CDR3 consists of 14 residues. V lost 11 bases to trimming and J lost 0 bases, with 16 bases between them.

The J gene is TRBJ2-2, the V gene TRBV4-2; 10 bases are shared with TRBD1. This CDR3 spans 16 amino acids. Germline loops: CDR1 LGHNA, CDR2 YNFKEQ. The V gene end was trimmed by 0 bases and the J gene end by 6 bases; junction bases not matched to a gene: 4. For the CDR3, the DNA is TGTGCCAGCAGCCAAGATATGGGACAGGGGTCCGGGGAGCTGTTTTTT. Residues: CASSQDMGQGSGELFF.

This chain uses TRBV20-1 with TRBJ1-4; 10 bases align to TRBD1. The CDR3 loop spans 15 amino acids. With 0 bases clipped from V and 10 bases from J, the junction kept 8 bases outside the gene matches. Germline assignment: CDR1 DFQATT and CDR2 SNEGSKA (reference sequence). The CDR3 bases are TGCAGTGCTAGAGATGGACAGGGGGTAATGGTAAAACTGTTTTTT. It encodes CSARDGQGVMVKLFF.

The sample holds one count of this clonotype. The CDR3 spells CSVEEHVSGRGRDTQYF. As DNA, the CDR3 is TGCAGCGTTGAAGAACATGTTAGCGGGAGAGGGAGAGATACGCAGTATTTT. This chain connects TRBV29-1 to TRBJ2-3; 9 bases align to TRBD2. CDR1 SQVTM and CDR2 ANQGSEA come from the germline V gene. The CDR3 extends over 17 amino acids. V dropped 0 bases and J dropped 5; count of bases not matched to a gene: 12.

CDR3 loop: CASSDRGGRPREQYF. CDR3 sequence (DNA): TGCGCCAGCAGCGACCGGGGGGGGCGTCCTCGCGAGCAGTACTTC. The chain is built from TRBV5-1 and TRBJ2-7, with TRBD2 matching over 8 bases. J gave up 6 bases and V 4 bases, and 12 bases lay outside the gene matches. The CDR3 has 15 amino acids. The germline CDR1 and CDR2 sequences are SGHRS and YFSETQ.

This rearrangement joins TRBV4-1 to TRBJ1-4; D unresolved. From germline, CDR1 is MGHRA and CDR2 YSYEKL. The CDR3 sequence is 13 residues long. Trimming took 4 bases from V and 7 from J, leaving 10 bases between them. CDR3 sequence (DNA): TGCGCCAGCAGCCTTATTTTGCGTGAAAAACTGTTTTTT. This codes for CASSLILREKLFF.

The chain joins TRBV7-9 to TRBJ2-3; unclear D gene. From germline, CDR1 is SEHNR and CDR2 FQNEAQ (reference sequence). The V gene lost 5 bases and the J gene lost 4 bases, with 13 bases spanning the gap. This CDR3 has 14 amino acids. CDR3 nucleotide sequence: TGTGCCAGCAGCCCCACTCTGGCGGCAGATACGCAGTATTTT. Amino acid sequence: CASSPTLAADTQYF.

The chain recombines TRBV6-5 with TRBJ1-5; TRBD1 aligns across 8 bases. Trimming took 9 bases from V and 2 from J; bases not matched to a gene: 3. CDR1 is MNHEY, CDR2 SVGAGI, per germline. CDR3 size: 13 residues. Here the CDR3 reads CASKTGGNQPQHF. In DNA, the CDR3 is TGTGCCAGTAAGACAGGGGGCAATCAGCCCCAGCATTTT.